Following are 30 T cell receptor beta chains from one sample sequenced in a study of CD8 T cells in Susac syndrome (dated by TCRdb to between 2017 and 2020). Receptor libraries were prepared by the immunoSEQ multiplex PCR assay. RNA was extracted with the RNeasy kit and roughly 0.5 to 1 ug was reverse transcribed using random hexamers. TCRdb passed the public sequencing reads through fastp at Q25 and MiXCR, retaining productive beta sequences. Each CDR3 protein appears once, grouped with its most common genes and DNA. A total of about 210,000 distinct CDR3 sequences appear in this sample, roughly 96% of them only once. Roughly 0.1% of the sample is held by the ten biggest clonotypes. Sequencing was done on a sample of CD4+ T cells from PBMCs. Source of these receptors: a human donor with multiple sclerosis.

The chain employs TRBV27 and TRBJ2-7; no definite D call. V was clipped by 0 bases and J by 6 bases, with 9 bases between them. The CDR3 covers 13 residues. Germline V CDR1 and CDR2: MNHEY, SMNVEV (reference sequence). For the CDR3, the DNA is TGTGCCAGCAGTTTATCGTTAGTAACCGAGCAGTACTTC. Translating it yields CASSLSLVTEQYF.

The chain joins TRBV7-9 to TRBJ1-4; TRBD1 matches 7 bases. This CDR3 comprises 16 residues. J gave up 12 bases and V 5 bases, and 18 bases lay outside the gene matches. Germline CDR1 reads SEHNR; CDR2 reads FQNEAQ (reference sequence). The CDR3 loop is CASSGRTGSSRRELFF. The CDR3 nucleotides read TGTGCCAGCAGCGGGAGGACAGGCTCCTCTCGTAGGGAACTGTTTTTT.

The chain combines TRBV5-6 with TRBJ1-1; perhaps TRBD1 as D (6 bases). Trimming shortened V by 0 bases and J by 2 bases, and 14 bases separated the two germline ends. The germline V gene has CDR1 SGHDT and CDR2 YYEEEE. The CDR3 is made up of 16 amino acids. DNA for the CDR3: TGTGCCAGCAGCTTGGTGGACAGCGGAAGTAACACTGAAGCTTTCTTT. Its translation is CASSLVDSGSNTEAFF. Full variable domain (remainder filled in from reference TRBV5-6 and TRBJ1-1): DAGVTQSPTHLIKTRGQQVTLRCSPKSGHDTVSWYQQALGQGPQFIFQYYEEEERQRGNFPDRFSGHQFPNYSSELNVNALLLGDSALYLCASSLVDSGSNTEAFFGQGTRLTVV.

The genes are TRBV4-2 and TRBJ1-2; the match to TRBD1 covers 9 bases. J lost 4 bases, V lost 2 bases, and 8 bases had no gene match. The V gene's germline CDR1 is LGHNA and CDR2 YNFKEQ. This CDR3 comprises 16 residues. In DNA, the CDR3 is TGTGCCAGCAGCCAAACTACAGGGGGCCGGAGCTATGGCTACACCTTC. It codes for CASSQTTGGRSYGYTF.

This chain links TRBV20-1 with TRBJ2-3; 11 positions match TRBD2. Germline V gene data show CDR1 as DFQATT and CDR2 as SNEGSKA (reference sequence). The CDR3 contains 19 residues. The V segment lost 0 bases and the J segment 5 bases; nucleotides outside the gene matches: 16. For the CDR3, the DNA is TGCAGTGCTAGAGATCCTAGCGGGAGGTCCGGGGGGTTCAGAGATACGCAGTATTTT. This codes for CSARDPSGRSGGFRDTQYF.

The chain links TRBV15 to TRBJ2-4; D remains ambiguous. V was pared by 4 bases and J by 6 bases, with 4 bases between. The CDR3 is made up of 11 amino acids. Looked up from germline, CDR1 is LNHNV and CDR2 is YYDKDF (reference sequence). The CDR3 here is CATSNGNIQYF. CDR3 nucleotides: TGTGCCACCAGCAACGGAAACATTCAGTACTTC.

The chain recombines TRBV20-1 with TRBJ2-1; tentative D call: TRBD1 (6 bases). The CDR3 is 13 residues long. Germline CDR1 is DFQATT and CDR2 is SNEGSKA (reference sequence). V lost 7 bases to trimming and J lost 7 bases, with 17 bases between them. The CDR3, as DNA: TGCAGTGGAAATCCCACAGGGTTGAATGAGCAGTTCTTC. Amino acids: CSGNPTGLNEQFF.

The rearrangement links TRBV3-1 to TRBJ2-7, with 10 bases lining up with TRBD2. The V gene end was trimmed by 4 bases and the J gene end by 6 bases; junction bases not matched to a gene: 12. Germline V gives CDR1 LGHDT, CDR2 YNNKEL (reference sequence). CDR3 length: 16 amino acids. The CDR3 reads CASSPWSSGGSGEQYF. The CDR3 nucleotides are TGTGCCAGCAGCCCCTGGTCTAGCGGGGGCAGTGGCGAGCAGTACTTC.

The rearrangement joins TRBV29-1 to TRBJ2-5, with 8 bases aligning to TRBD1. Germline values: CDR1 SQVTM, CDR2 ANQGSEA. CDR3 length equals 14 residues. Trimming at V came to 1 base and at J to 4 bases, leaving 5 bases not matched to a gene. CDR3 nucleotide sequence: TGCAGCGTTGAAGGTCAGGACAGGGTAGAGACCCAGTACTTC. Protein sequence: CSVEGQDRVETQYF.

The rearrangement links TRBV29-1 to TRBJ2-7; D possibly corresponds to TRBD1 (6 bases). CDR1 and CDR2 from the germline V gene are SQVTM and ANQGSEA. Trimming cost V 5 bases and J 3 bases, with 14 bases left between them. CDR3 length equals 13 residues. The CDR3 DNA is TGCAGCGTTTTTCCGGGACAAAGCTACGAGCAGTACTTC. Its translation is CSVFPGQSYEQYF.

The rearrangement links TRBV6-6 to TRBJ1-1, with D unresolved. The germline gives CDR1 MNHNY, CDR2 SVGAGI (reference sequence). Trimming stripped 7 bases from V and 1 base from J, with 4 bases between. This CDR3 region has 11 residues. The chain's CDR3 is CASIGNTEAFF. In nucleotides, the CDR3 is TGTGCCAGCATAGGGAACACTGAAGCTTTCTTT.

The chain links TRBV29-1 to TRBJ2-4; TRBD2 is a possible D gene (5 bases). CDR3 length: 12 amino acids. The germline CDR1 and CDR2 sequences are SQVTM and ANQGSEA. V lost 4 bases, J lost 9 bases, and 13 bases lay in between. This CDR3 reads CSVAPGNSIQYF. CDR3 in DNA: TGCAGCGTTGCCCCGGGAAACAGCATTCAGTACTTC.

V is TRBV29-1 and J is TRBJ1-2; no reliable D call. Trimming left V 4 bases short and J 4 bases short, with 13 bases between. The germline V gene encodes CDR1 SQVTM and CDR2 ANQGSEA. The CDR3 is 13 amino acids. The CDR3, as DNA: TGCAGCGTTGCCCCCGCCGGGATCTATGGCTACACCTTC. This gives the protein CSVAPAGIYGYTF.

The chain uses TRBV9 and TRBJ1-4; 7 bases fit TRBD1. Germline V gives CDR1 SGDLS, CDR2 YYNGEE. With 3 bases clipped from V and 5 bases from J, the junction kept 4 bases outside the gene matches. The CDR3 runs 14 residues. Here the CDR3 DNA reads TGTGCCAGCAGCGAGGGACAGCGAAATGAAAAACTGTTTTTT. Translation: CASSEGQRNEKLFF.

The genes are TRBV7-9 and TRBJ1-1, with 8 bases fitting TRBD1. The germline V gene encodes CDR1 SEHNR and CDR2 FQNEAQ (reference sequence). This CDR3 region has 14 residues. V shed 2 bases and J 6 bases; nucleotides not matched to a gene: 5. The CDR3 here is CASSLYTGGSEAFF. CDR3 nucleotides: TGTGCCAGCAGCTTATATACAGGGGGGTCTGAAGCTTTCTTT.

V usage is TRBV20-1 and J usage is TRBJ1-1; D unclear. The CDR3 has 13 residues. The germline V gene has CDR1 DFQATT and CDR2 SNEGSKA (reference sequence). V was shortened by 3 bases and J by 4 bases, with 12 bases between the two germline ends. The CDR3 region is CSASPTRGTEAFF. For the CDR3, the DNA is TGCAGTGCTAGCCCTACGAGAGGCACTGAAGCTTTCTTT.

J is TRBJ2-7 and V is TRBV6-5, with 7 bases lining up with TRBD1. V gave up 2 bases and J gave up 1 base; unmatched junction bases: 5. This CDR3 is 15 amino acids long. The germline V gene encodes CDR1 MNHEY and CDR2 SVGAGI. CDR3 DNA sequence: TGTGCCAGCAGTTACCGGACAGGAGGTTCCTACGAGCAGTACTTC. Translating gives CASSYRTGGSYEQYF.

For this clonotype: One end of the junction varies from germline; a read error may be responsible. The genes are TRBV20-1 and TRBJ2-3, with 7 bases lining up with TRBD2. Germline CDR1 is DFQATT and CDR2 is SNEGSKA (reference sequence). The CDR3 contains 12 residues. The CDR3 bases are TGCAGTGCTGGAGATAGGTTGGGGGGGTTGTATTTT. This encodes CSAGDRLGGLYF.

The chain links TRBV29-1 to TRBJ2-7; 10 bases match TRBD2. After removal of 6 bases from V and 5 bases from J, the junction contained 7 bases not matched to a gene. Per the germline V gene, CDR1 is SQVTM and CDR2 is ANQGSEA. This CDR3 is built from 13 residues. The CDR3 region is CSVRGLAFHEQYF. The CDR3 nucleotides read TGCAGCGTAAGGGGACTAGCGTTCCACGAGCAGTACTTC.

V is TRBV6-5 and J is TRBJ2-7; the D gene is possibly TRBD2 (5 bases). The ends were cut back, 0 bases at V and 2 bases at J, with 11 bases in the middle. The CDR3 has 15 residues. Germline CDR1 reads MNHEY; CDR2 reads SVGAGI. The CDR3 sequence: CASSYSRASAYEQYF. In nucleotides, the CDR3 is TGTGCCAGCAGTTACTCGAGGGCTAGTGCCTACGAGCAGTACTTC.

The rearrangement links TRBV3-1 to TRBJ2-7; either TRBD1 or TRBD2 may fit D (6 bases each). Germline assignment: CDR1 LGHDT and CDR2 YNNKEL (reference sequence). V lost 2 bases and J lost 5, with 13 bases in between. CDR3 length: 14 amino acids. CDR3 sequence: CASSQLGGGDEQYF. CDR3 nucleotides: TGTGCCAGCAGCCAATTGGGGGGCGGGGACGAGCAGTACTTC.

V gene TRBV28 combines with J gene TRBJ1-1; 8 bases align to TRBD1. The CDR3 is 15 residues long. The germline V gene has CDR1 MDHEN and CDR2 SYDVKM. With V trimmed by 6 bases and J by 4 bases, 10 bases remained unmatched. The CDR3 sequence: CASRPSTGEGTEAFF. The CDR3 bases are TGTGCCAGCAGGCCTTCGACAGGGGAGGGCACTGAAGCTTTCTTT.

The DNA for the CDR3 is TGCAGCGTTGAATTTGGCCAGCCTAACTATGGCTACACCTTC. This gives the protein CSVEFGQPNYGYTF. The chain recombines TRBV29-1 with TRBJ1-2; D is unresolved. Looked up from germline, CDR1 is SQVTM and CDR2 is ANQGSEA. This CDR3 region has 14 residues. V shed 2 bases and J shed 0 bases, with 10 bases lying between them.

This CDR3 is CASSFSAGGSTDTQYF. The CDR3 DNA sequence: TGTGCCAGCAGCTTTTCGGCAGGGGGCTCGACAGATACGCAGTATTTT. The chain joins TRBV11-1 to TRBJ2-3, with 8 bases aligning to TRBD1. The germline V gene encodes CDR1 SGHAT and CDR2 FQDESV (reference sequence). This CDR3 comprises 16 residues. Trimming took 3 bases from V and 3 from J; bases not matched to a gene: 8.

This CDR3 reads CASSYAGIYGYTF. The CDR3 DNA sequence: TGTGCCAGCAGTTACGCCGGGATCTATGGCTACACCTTC. The rearrangement uses TRBV6-6 and TRBJ1-2; no reliable D call. V shed 2 bases and J shed 4 bases, with 8 bases lying between them. The CDR3 contains 13 residues. The germline gives CDR1 MNHNY, CDR2 SVGAGI (reference sequence).

The V and J genes are TRBV27 and TRBJ1-2; D is ambiguous. Germline assignment: CDR1 MNHEY and CDR2 SMNVEV (reference sequence). V lost 4 bases to trimming and J lost 9 bases, with 15 bases between them. This CDR3 spans 13 amino acids. DNA of the CDR3: TGTGCCAGCAGTTATTTCGCTGATGCGAGCTACACCTTC. Protein product: CASSYFADASYTF.

The chain uses TRBV27 and TRBJ2-1, with 8 bases identical to TRBD2. The germline V gene encodes CDR1 MNHEY and CDR2 SMNVEV (reference sequence). CDR3 length: 14 residues. V lost 5 bases, J lost 2 bases, and 2 bases stayed unmatched. DNA of the CDR3: TGTGCCAGCAGTGACGGGAGGGCCTACAATGAGCAGTTCTTC. Protein: CASSDGRAYNEQFF.

This clonotype was counted once. The chain links TRBV12-5 to TRBJ2-7, with D possibly being TRBD1 (5 bases). This CDR3 is 15 amino acids long. Germline CDR1 is LGHNT and CDR2 is FRNRAP. Trimming left V 1 base short and J 7 bases short, with 17 bases between. The CDR3 loop is CASGLAQGAFREQYF. The CDR3 DNA reads TGTGCTAGTGGTTTGGCGCAGGGCGCGTTTAGGGAGCAGTACTTC.

In its sample, this clonotype was seen once. The chain combines TRBV20-1 with TRBJ1-1, with D maybe TRBD1 (6 bases). CDR1 and CDR2 from the germline V gene are DFQATT and SNEGSKA (reference sequence). This CDR3 is 14 amino acids long. Trimming pared 5 bases from V and 6 bases from J, leaving 19 bases between. CDR3 coding DNA: TGCAGTGCTGTAAGACCGGGGGGACACGCTGAAGCTTTCTTT. Translated: CSAVRPGGHAEAFF.

J is TRBJ2-7 and V is TRBV27; 9 bases agree with TRBD2. Germline CDR1 MNHEY, CDR2 SMNVEV (reference sequence). This CDR3 contains 14 residues. V trimming: 5 bases; J trimming: 5 bases; junction bases outside the gene matches: 7. The chain's CDR3 is CASSAGTSFDEQYF. The CDR3 nucleotides read TGTGCCAGCAGTGCCGGGACTAGCTTCGACGAGCAGTACTTC.